This T cell receptor beta chain is drawn from a study of blood T cell repertoires in COVID-19. At the level of the study: In each case, the material was cDNA or gDNA derived from T cells, B-cell-depleted T cells, or PBMCs.

Looked up from germline, CDR1 is MDHEN and CDR2 is SYDVKM. J was trimmed by 8 bases and V by 6 bases; bases with no gene match: 12. This CDR3 comprises 15 residues. The authors' processing: Amplifying reference gene primers gave estimates of nucleated cell counts. Profiling relied on immunoSEQ multiplex PCR, and the TCRdb table lists in-frame clones only, not all of them. The V and J calls and clone size come from that table; D and trimming were worked out from the DNA. The data hold tens of thousands of clones, with more than 75% observed a single time. The receptor was isolated from a human donor in a cohort sampled during active COVID-19. The chain recombines TRBV28 with TRBJ2-7; 11 bases line up with TRBD1. The sequencing input was peripheral blood. The CDR3 sequence is CASRSIGTGGPQQYF. The CDR3 DNA reads as TGTGCCAGCAGATCGATCGGGACAGGGGGACCCCAGCAGTACTTC. Combining the CDR3 with reference TRBV28 and TRBJ2-7 gives the whole variable domain DVKVTQSSRYLVKRTGEKVFLECVQDMDHENMFWYRQDPGLGLRLIYFSYDVKMKEKGDIPEGYSVSREKKERFSLILESASTNQTSMYLCASRSIGTGGPQQYFGPGTRLTVT.